The entry below gives a single T cell receptor (beta chain) sequence along with its context. Its antigen is undetermined. The entry originates in a study of cytomegalovirus exposure and HLA in healthy donors. Study-wide points: An assumption of roughly uniform sequencing depth across donors underlay the presence/absence analyses. Most TCR sequences proved rare, with some public TCRs found in many donors. Later analysis revealed greater clonal expansion in HLA-associated TCR beta chains than in equally common others.

PCR amplification relied on 60 Vbeta primers (plus 13 Jbeta primers). Sequencing was performed with immunoSEQ multiplex PCR; in TCRdb, only in-frame clones are kept and a portion is missing. The table includes roughly 170,000 clones, about 79% detected once. Germline V gives CDR1 SGHTA, CDR2 FQGTGA. This CDR3 contains 21 residues. Trimming cost V 0 bases and J 6 bases; bases outside gene matches: 22. The chain links TRBV7-3 to TRBJ2-1; TRBD2 matches at 8 bases. This TCR derives from a female donor in good health and CMV-seronegative. Material: PBMCs. In DNA form, the CDR3 reads TGTGCCAGCAGCTTAACCGCAGTCGTCGGGGGGGCCCAGTCTTCCCTCAATGAGCAGTTCTTC. This translates into CASSLTAVVGGAQSSLNEQFF.